This is a list of T cell receptor beta chains from one sample in a study of cytomegalovirus exposure and HLA in healthy donors. TCRdb's table, derived via immunoSEQ multiplex PCR, lists solely in-frame clones and lacks some. The sample lists fewer than 200,000 clones; 80% to 85% were seen once. Sequenced sample: PBMCs. All receptors come from a woman aged 18-29 years in good health and CMV-seronegative. CDR3s include the opening cysteine and the closing phenylalanine or tryptophan. D genes are given only for firm matches. Expanded clones are given a class, and other clones once, few, many or no size at all.

d_call j_call v_call clone_size cdr3_aa cdr3_nt
TRBD1 TRBJ1-1 TRBV25-1 few CASSHGTGETEAFF TGTGCCAGCAGCCACGGGACAGGGGAGACTGAAGCTTTCTTT
- TRBJ2-1 TRBV29-1 - CSVDRGASYNEQFF TGCAGCGTTGATCGGGGGGCAAGTTACAATGAGCAGTTCTTC
TRBD2 TRBJ2-5 TRBV9 once CASSVDGRKRGLDQETQYF TGTGCCAGCAGCGTAGATGGGAGGAAGAGGGGACTAGACCAGGAGACCCAGTACTTC
TRBD1 TRBJ2-7 TRBV5-1 - CASSEWDRGSNEQYF TGCGCCAGCAGCGAATGGGACAGGGGGTCTAACGAGCAGTACTTC
TRBD2 TRBJ2-5 TRBV28 - CASSITSAETQYF TGTGCCAGCAGTATTACTAGCGCGGAGACCCAGTACTTC
TRBD1 TRBJ2-1 TRBV5-1 - CASSLGTVSYNEQFF TGCGCCAGCAGCCTAGGGACAGTCTCCTACAATGAGCAGTTCTTC
TRBD2 TRBJ2-5 TRBV28 once CASIMAGGRRETQYF TGTGCCAGCATTATGGCGGGAGGTAGGAGAGAGACCCAGTACTTC
- TRBJ1-4 TRBV5-1 - CASSFTTGINEKLFF TGCGCCAGCAGCTTTACCACAGGGATTAATGAAAAACTGTTTTTT
- TRBJ2-1 TRBV14 few CASSLAVSYNEQFF TGTGCCAGCAGCCTAGCGGTCTCCTACAATGAGCAGTTCTTC
- TRBJ2-7 TRBV7-2 - CASSSGGMRNEQYF TGTGCCAGCAGCTCGGGCGGGATGAGGAACGAGCAGTACTTC
TRBD1 TRBJ1-4 TRBV18 - CASSPLSGTGSEKLFF TGTGCCAGCTCACCCTTATCCGGGACAGGGAGTGAAAAACTGTTTTTT
- TRBJ1-2 TRBV28 - CAVPGVPYGYTF TGTGCCGTTCCAGGGGTGCCCTATGGCTACACCTTC
TRBD2 TRBJ2-5 TRBV6-6 once CASRSTSGETQYF TGTGCCAGCAGGTCGACTAGCGGAGAGACCCAGTACTTC
TRBD2 TRBJ2-2 TRBV4-1 - CASSQVWRRERAGELFF TGCGCCAGCAGCCAAGTTTGGAGGCGGGAGAGAGCCGGGGAGCTGTTTTTT
TRBD2 TRBJ2-4 TRBV7-8 - CASSLAWAGGPAENIQYF TGTGCCAGCAGCTTAGCCTGGGCGGGAGGCCCCGCGGAAAACATTCAGTACTTC
TRBD2 TRBJ2-3 TRBV29-1 - CSVDRLAGGTDTQYF TGCAGCGTGGACCGACTAGCGGGAGGAACAGATACGCAGTATTTT
- TRBJ2-5 TRBV27 - CASSLSTRETQYF TGTGCCAGCAGTTTATCCACCCGGGAGACCCAGTACTTC
- TRBJ1-2 TRBV21-1 - CASRHPGGCIEANYGYTF TGTGCCAGCAGACACCCAGGGGGCTGTATTGAGGCTAACTATGGCTACACCTTC
- TRBJ1-1 TRBV5-1 - CASRPHSTGEAFF TGCGCCAGCCGCCCCCACTCGACAGGTGAAGCTTTCTTT
- TRBJ2-3 TRBV25-1 - CASSDSRGTSTDTQYF TGTGCCAGCAGTGATAGTAGGGGCACTTCCACAGATACGCAGTATTTT
- TRBJ2-3 TRBV5-1 - CASSLEGADTQYF TGCGCCAGCAGCTTGGAGGGGGCAGATACGCAGTATTTT
TRBD2 TRBJ2-1 TRBV9 - CASSVLAGGLNEQFF TGTGCCAGCAGCGTACTAGCGGGAGGGCTGAATGAGCAGTTCTTC
- TRBJ2-1 TRBV7-2 - CASSLRSERVPYNEQFF TGTGCCAGCAGCCTACGTTCAGAGCGCGTACCCTACAATGAGCAGTTCTTC
- TRBJ1-2 TRBV19 once CASSKATREDYGYTF TGTGCCAGTAGTAAGGCCACGAGGGAAGACTATGGCTACACCTTC
TRBD2 TRBJ2-1 TRBV4-2 - CASSQGGTRENEQFF TGTGCCAGCAGCCAAGGGGGGACTAGGGAGAATGAGCAGTTCTTC
TRBD1 TRBJ2-7 TRBV19 - CASSNYGTARSVEQYF TGTGCCAGTAGTAACTACGGGACAGCGAGGTCGGTCGAGCAGTACTTC
TRBD1 TRBJ2-7 TRBV30 - CAWSPAQGAYEQYF TGTGCCTGGAGTCCCGCACAGGGGGCCTACGAGCAGTACTTC
- TRBJ1-3 TRBV7-9 - CASSSGGNTIYF TGTGCCAGCAGCTCGGGTGGAAACACCATATATTTT
TRBD2 TRBJ2-7 TRBV27 - CASSLSGGTYEQYF TGTGCCAGCAGTTTATCGGGGGGGACTTACGAGCAGTACTTC
TRBD2 TRBJ2-7 TRBV6-6 - CASSYRLAGSYEQYF TGTGCCAGCAGTTACAGGTTAGCGGGGTCCTACGAGCAGTACTTC
TRBD1 TRBJ2-3 TRBV18 - CASSTTGETSTDTQYF TGTGCCAGCTCAACGACAGGGGAAACTAGCACAGATACGCAGTATTTT
TRBD1 TRBJ2-3 TRBV5-1 - CASSGGDRVRADTQYF TGCGCCAGCAGCGGGGGAGACAGGGTTCGGGCAGATACGCAGTATTTT
TRBD2 TRBJ2-1 TRBV4-2 - CASKRASGYNEQFF TGTGCCAGCAAACGGGCTAGCGGGTACAATGAGCAGTTCTTC
TRBD2 TRBJ2-2 TRBV5-1 - CASSYSPSGVAGDSGELFF TGCGCCAGCAGCTATTCCCCCTCAGGAGTAGCGGGAGACTCCGGGGAGCTGTTTTTT
- TRBJ1-3 TRBV4-3 few CASSHSGSGNTIYF TGCGCCAGCAGCCACTCGGGCTCTGGAAACACCATATATTTT
- TRBJ2-7 TRBV11-2 - CASRESYEQYF TGTGCCAGCAGAGAGTCCTACGAGCAGTACTTC
- TRBJ1-6 TRBV7-6 - CASSLYNSPLHF TGTGCCAGCAGCCTCTATAATTCACCCCTCCACTTT
- TRBJ1-2 TRBV19 - CASSIQGNYGYTF TGTGCCAGTAGTATACAGGGGAACTATGGCTACACCTTC
TRBD2 TRBJ2-7 TRBV4-2 - CASSSDLAGGNEQYF TGTGCCAGCAGCTCCGACCTAGCGGGAGGTAACGAGCAGTACTTC
TRBD2 TRBJ2-1 TRBV5-6 - CASRGYSGELYNEQFF TGTGCCAGCAGGGGGTACAGCGGGGAACTCTACAATGAGCAGTTCTTC
- TRBJ1-2 TRBV6-6 - CASKLTAYGYTF TGTGCCAGCAAACTGACAGCGTATGGCTACACCTTC
- TRBJ2-7 TRBV28 - CASTLFGGRGDEQYF TGTGCCAGCACCTTATTCGGGGGCAGGGGGGACGAGCAGTACTTC
- TRBJ1-1 TRBV19 - CASSIVRQKNTEAFF TGTGCCAGTAGTATAGTTCGACAGAAGAACACTGAAGCTTTCTTT
TRBD2 TRBJ2-3 TRBV7-2 - CASSLALAGGTDTQYF TGTGCCAGCAGCTTAGCACTAGCGGGAGGGACAGATACGCAGTATTTT
TRBD2 TRBJ2-1 TRBV29-1 - CGVVSGAYSYNEQFF TGCGGCGTTGTTAGCGGGGCCTACTCCTACAATGAGCAGTTCTTC
TRBD1 TRBJ1-2 TRBV29-1 - CSVEVRAGQAKDYGYTF TGCAGCGTTGAAGTGAGGGCTGGACAGGCTAAAGACTATGGCTACACCTTC
TRBD2 TRBJ2-3 TRBV18 - CASSPKAGDGIDTQYF TGTGCCAGCTCACCAAAAGCGGGAGACGGTATAGATACGCAGTATTTT
- TRBJ2-1 TRBV7-2 - CASTLPLYNEQFF TGTGCCAGCACCCTCCCCCTCTACAATGAGCAGTTCTTC
TRBD1 TRBJ1-1 TRBV11-2 - CASSSLTTGDTEAFF TGTGCCAGCAGCTCCCTGACAACAGGGGACACTGAAGCTTTCTTT
- TRBJ2-1 TRBV7-2 - CASSPTTLGWQFF TGTGCCAGCAGCCCAACAACACTAGGGTGGCAGTTCTTC
- TRBJ1-3 TRBV5-4 - CASSGDISGNTIYF TGTGCCAGCAGCGGGGACATCTCTGGAAACACCATATATTTT
- TRBJ2-7 TRBV28 - CASSPGRLPYEQYF TGTGCCAGCAGTCCAGGTCGGCTTCCCTACGAGCAGTACTTC
TRBD2 TRBJ2-7 TRBV7-9 - CASSLGLADYEQYF TGTGCCAGCAGCTTAGGACTAGCGGACTACGAGCAGTACTTC
TRBD2 TRBJ2-1 TRBV7-9 - CASSLRGLAGSNEQFF TGTGCCAGCAGTTTAAGGGGGCTAGCGGGGAGCAATGAGCAGTTCTTC
- TRBJ1-6 TRBV6-5 few CASSRSSYNSPLHF TGTGCCAGCAGTCGGAGCTCCTATAATTCACCCCTCCACTTT
TRBD1 TRBJ1-2 TRBV12-5 - CASGPGTGSYGYTF TGTGCTAGTGGACCCGGGACAGGGTCCTATGGCTACACCTTC
- TRBJ2-1 TRBV7-2 once CASHRGGAGRFF TGTGCCAGCCACAGGGGGGGGGCAGGGCGGTTCTTC